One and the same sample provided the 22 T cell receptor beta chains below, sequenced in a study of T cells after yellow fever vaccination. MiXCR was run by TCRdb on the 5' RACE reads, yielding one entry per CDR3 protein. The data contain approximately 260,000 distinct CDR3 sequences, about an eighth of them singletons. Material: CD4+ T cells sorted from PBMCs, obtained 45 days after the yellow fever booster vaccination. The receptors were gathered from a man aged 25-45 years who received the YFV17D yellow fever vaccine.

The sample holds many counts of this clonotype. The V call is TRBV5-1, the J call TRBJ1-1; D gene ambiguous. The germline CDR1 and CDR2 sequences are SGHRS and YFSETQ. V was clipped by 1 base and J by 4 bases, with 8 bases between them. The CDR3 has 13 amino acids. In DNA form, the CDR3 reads TGCGCCAGCAGCTTGCAAGGTACCACTGAAGCTTTCTTT. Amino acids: CASSLQGTTEAFF.

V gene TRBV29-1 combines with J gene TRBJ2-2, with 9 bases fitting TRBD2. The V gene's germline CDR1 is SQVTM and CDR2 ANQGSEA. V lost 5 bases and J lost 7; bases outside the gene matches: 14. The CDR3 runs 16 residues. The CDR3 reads CSVLRLAGPTVGELFF. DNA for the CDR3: TGCAGCGTTTTAAGGCTAGCGGGGCCTACTGTCGGGGAGCTGTTTTTT.

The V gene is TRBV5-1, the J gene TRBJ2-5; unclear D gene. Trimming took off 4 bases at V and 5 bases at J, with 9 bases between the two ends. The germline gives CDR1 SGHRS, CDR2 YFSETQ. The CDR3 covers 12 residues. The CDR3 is CASSKETETQYF. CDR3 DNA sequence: TGCGCCAGCAGCAAGGAAACGGAGACCCAGTACTTC.

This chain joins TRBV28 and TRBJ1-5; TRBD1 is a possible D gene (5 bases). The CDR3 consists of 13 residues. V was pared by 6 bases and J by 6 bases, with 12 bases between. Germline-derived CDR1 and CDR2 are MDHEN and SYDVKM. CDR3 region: CASRNAGFQPQHF. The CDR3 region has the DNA TGTGCCAGCAGAAATGCAGGGTTTCAGCCCCAGCATTTT.

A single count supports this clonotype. The CDR3 DNA is TGCAGTGGTAGGGACTCTTGGACCCAGTACTTC. Encoded protein: CSGRDSWTQYF. The chain recombines TRBV20-1 with TRBJ2-5; D may be TRBD2 (6 bases). V gave up 7 bases and J gave up 7 bases, with 13 bases separating them. In germline, CDR1 is DFQATT, CDR2 SNEGSKA (reference sequence). This CDR3 comprises 11 residues.

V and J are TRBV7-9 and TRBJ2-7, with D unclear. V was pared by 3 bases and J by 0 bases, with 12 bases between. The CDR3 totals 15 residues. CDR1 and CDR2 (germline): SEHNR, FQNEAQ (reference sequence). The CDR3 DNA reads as TGTGCCAGCAGCTTCGCAGGCAGCAGCTCCTACGAGCAGTACTTC. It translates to CASSFAGSSSYEQYF. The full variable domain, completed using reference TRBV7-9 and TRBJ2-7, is DTGVSQNPRHKITKRGQNVTFRCDPISEHNRLYWYRQTLGQGPEFLTYFQNEAQLEKSRLLSDRFSAERPKGSFSTLEIQRTEQGDSAMYLCASSFAGSSSYEQYFGPGTRLTVT.

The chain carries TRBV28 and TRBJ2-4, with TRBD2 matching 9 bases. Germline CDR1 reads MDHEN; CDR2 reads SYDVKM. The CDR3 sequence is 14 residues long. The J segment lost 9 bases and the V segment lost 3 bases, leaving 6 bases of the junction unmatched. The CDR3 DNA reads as TGTGCCAGCAGTTTGCTTAGCGGGAGTGTCATTCAGTACTTC. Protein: CASSLLSGSVIQYF.

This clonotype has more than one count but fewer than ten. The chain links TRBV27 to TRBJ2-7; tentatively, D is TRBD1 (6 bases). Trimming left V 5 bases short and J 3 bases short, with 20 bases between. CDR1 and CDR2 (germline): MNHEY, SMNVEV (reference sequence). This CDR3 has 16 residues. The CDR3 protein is CASSPRKGGIYYEQYF. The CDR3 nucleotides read TGTGCCAGCAGTCCCCGTAAAGGGGGAATCTACTACGAGCAGTACTTC.

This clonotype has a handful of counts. CDR3 residues: CASSYSWGYDEQYF. In nucleotides, the CDR3 is TGTGCCAGCAGTTATTCTTGGGGGTACGACGAGCAGTACTTC. The genes are TRBV6-5 and TRBJ2-7; the D gene could be TRBD1 or TRBD2 (5 bases each). The CDR3 length is 14 residues. V was trimmed by 3 bases and J by 5 bases, leaving 14 bases between them. CDR1 and CDR2 (germline): MNHEY, SVGAGI.

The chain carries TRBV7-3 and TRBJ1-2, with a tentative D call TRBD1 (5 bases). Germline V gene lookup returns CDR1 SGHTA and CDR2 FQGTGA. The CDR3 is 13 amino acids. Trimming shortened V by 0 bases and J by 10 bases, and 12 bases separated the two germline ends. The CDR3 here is CASSLTGAESYTF. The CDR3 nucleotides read TGTGCCAGCAGCTTAACTGGGGCAGAATCCTACACCTTC. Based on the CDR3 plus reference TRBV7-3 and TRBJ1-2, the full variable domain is GAGVSQTPSNKVTEKGKYVELRCDPISGHTALYWYRQSLGQGPEFLIYFQGTGAADDSGLPNDRFFAVRPEGSVSTLKIQRTERGDSAVYLCASSLTGAESYTFGSGTRLTVV.

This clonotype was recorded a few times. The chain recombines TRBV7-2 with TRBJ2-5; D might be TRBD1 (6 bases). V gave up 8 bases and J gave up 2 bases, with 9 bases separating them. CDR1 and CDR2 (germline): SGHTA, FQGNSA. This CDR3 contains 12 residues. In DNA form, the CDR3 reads TGTGCCAGCGGACAGTTTCAAGAGACCCAGTACTTC. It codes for CASGQFQETQYF.

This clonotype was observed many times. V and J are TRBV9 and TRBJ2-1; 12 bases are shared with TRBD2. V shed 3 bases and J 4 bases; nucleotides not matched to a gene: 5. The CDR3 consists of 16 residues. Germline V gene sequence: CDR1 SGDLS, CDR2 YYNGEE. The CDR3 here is CASSGGLAGVYNEQFF. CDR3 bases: TGTGCCAGCAGCGGGGGACTAGCGGGCGTTTACAATGAGCAGTTCTTC.

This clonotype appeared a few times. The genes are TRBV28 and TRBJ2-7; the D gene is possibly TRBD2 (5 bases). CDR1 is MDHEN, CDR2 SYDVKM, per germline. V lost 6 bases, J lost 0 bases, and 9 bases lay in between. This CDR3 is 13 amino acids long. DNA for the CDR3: TGTGCCAGCAGGTCGGGGAGCTCCTACGAGCAGTACTTC. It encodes CASRSGSSYEQYF.

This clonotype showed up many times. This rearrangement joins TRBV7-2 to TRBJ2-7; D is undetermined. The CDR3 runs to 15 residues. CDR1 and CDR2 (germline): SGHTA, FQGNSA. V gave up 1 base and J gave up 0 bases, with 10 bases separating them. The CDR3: CASSLDGISSYEQYF. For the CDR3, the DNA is TGTGCCAGCAGCTTAGACGGAATTTCCTCCTACGAGCAGTACTTC.

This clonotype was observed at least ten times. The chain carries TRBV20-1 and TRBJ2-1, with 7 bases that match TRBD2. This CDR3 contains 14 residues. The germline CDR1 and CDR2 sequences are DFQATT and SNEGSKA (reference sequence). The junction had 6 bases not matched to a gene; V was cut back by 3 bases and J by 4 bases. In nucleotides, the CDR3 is TGCAGTGCTAGTTCGGGGGAGGGGTACAATGAGCAGTTCTTC. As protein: CSASSGEGYNEQFF.

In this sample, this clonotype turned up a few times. Written as DNA, the CDR3 is TGTGCCAGCAGTCGTGGGGGATCGGGCAATCAGCCCCAGCATTTT. Amino acid sequence: CASSRGGSGNQPQHF. The genes are TRBV28 and TRBJ1-5, with a weak D call TRBD1 (5 bases). Germline values: CDR1 MDHEN, CDR2 SYDVKM. The V gene lost 5 bases and the J gene lost 2 bases, with 13 bases spanning the gap. The CDR3 has 15 residues.

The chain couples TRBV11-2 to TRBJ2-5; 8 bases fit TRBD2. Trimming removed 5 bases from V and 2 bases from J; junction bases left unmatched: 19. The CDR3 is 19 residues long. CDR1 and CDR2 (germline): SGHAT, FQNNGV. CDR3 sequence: CASSVTQELAGMGQETQYF. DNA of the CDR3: TGTGCCAGCAGCGTAACACAGGAGTTAGCGGGAATGGGACAAGAGACCCAGTACTTC.

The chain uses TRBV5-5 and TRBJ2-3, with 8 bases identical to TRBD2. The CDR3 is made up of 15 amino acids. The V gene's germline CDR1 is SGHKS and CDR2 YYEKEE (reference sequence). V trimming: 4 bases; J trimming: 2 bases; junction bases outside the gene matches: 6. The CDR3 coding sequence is TGTGCCAGCAGCCCCGGGGGGGTCCTCACAGATACGCAGTATTTT. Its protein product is CASSPGGVLTDTQYF.

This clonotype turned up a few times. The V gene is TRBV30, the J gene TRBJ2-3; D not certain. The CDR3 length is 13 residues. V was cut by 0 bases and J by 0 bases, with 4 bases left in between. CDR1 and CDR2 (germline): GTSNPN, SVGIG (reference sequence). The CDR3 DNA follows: TGTGCCTGGAGTGTGGGTAGCACAGATACGCAGTATTTT. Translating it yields CAWSVGSTDTQYF.

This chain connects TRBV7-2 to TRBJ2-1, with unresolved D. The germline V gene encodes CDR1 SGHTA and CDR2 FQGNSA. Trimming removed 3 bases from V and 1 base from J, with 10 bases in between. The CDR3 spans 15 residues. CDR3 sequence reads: CASSFWTGSYNEQFF. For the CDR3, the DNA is TGTGCCAGCAGCTTTTGGACGGGTTCCTACAATGAGCAGTTCTTC.

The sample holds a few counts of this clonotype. DNA for the CDR3: TGTGCCAGCTCACCACCGATGGGTGATTCGGAGTTCTTC. Protein product: CASSPPMGDSEFF. This chain connects TRBV18 to TRBJ2-1; no clear D. Germline-derived CDR1 and CDR2 are KGHSH and LQKENI. The CDR3 contains 13 residues. Trimming shortened V by 0 bases and J by 14 bases, and 14 bases separated the two germline ends.

CDR3 in amino acids: CASEGVSYEQYF. The CDR3 DNA follows: TGTGCCAGCGAGGGGGTCTCCTACGAGCAGTACTTC. The chain couples TRBV7-9 to TRBJ2-7; weak D call: TRBD1 (6 bases). Deletions cut 8 bases from V and 0 bases from J, with 8 bases between. Germline V CDR1 and CDR2: SEHNR, FQNEAQ (reference sequence). The CDR3 covers 12 residues. Drawing the rest from reference TRBV7-9 and TRBJ2-7, the complete variable domain is DTGVSQNPRHKITKRGQNVTFRCDPISEHNRLYWYRQTLGQGPEFLTYFQNEAQLEKSRLLSDRFSAERPKGSFSTLEIQRTEQGDSAMYLCASEGVSYEQYFGPGTRLTVT.